Listed here is a single T cell receptor beta chain. This record belongs to a study of blood T cells in healthy people across ages. It was with a sample-barcoded 5' primer and a J-beta primer mix that a second PCR of roughly 7 to 12 cycles was run. One entry per CDR3 protein, called by TCRdb with MiXCR from the 5' RACE reads. Counted here are fewer than 1.5 million distinct CDR3 sequences, 42% occurring once; the ten biggest clones make up less than 8%. Per the germline V gene, CDR1 is SGHRS and CDR2 is YFSETQ. The ends were cut back, 4 bases at V and 4 bases at J, with 15 bases in the middle. The CDR3 is 15 residues long.

This clonotype was sampled from a woman younger than 30 in good health. The sequenced material came from blood. The chain links TRBV5-1 to TRBJ2-1; TRBD1 might be the D (5 bases). The CDR3 DNA follows: TGCGCCAGCAGCGATACCACGACAGCTTACAATGAGCAGTTCTTC. Encoded protein: CASSDTTTAYNEQFF.